These T cell receptor beta chains were read from a single sample in a study of T-cell reconstitution after alpha-beta-depleted transplantation in children. Each CDR3 protein gets one entry after TCRdb re-called the PCR reads with MiXCR. This sample yields some 490,000 distinct CDR3 sequences, of which under 15% are seen a single time; roughly 5.4% belongs to the top ten. The material sequenced was PBMCs from the stem cell graft donor, taken from the stem cell graft. Every receptor here comes from a human donor who donated a stem cell graft to a child with combined immunodeficiency. Each CDR3 is given with its conserved first and last residue. A D gene is named only where the DNA matches it firmly. Size tells how often a clone was seen (once, few, many) or the class of an expanded clone, and some rows leave it out.

V	J	size	D	DNA	CDR3
TRBV24-1	TRBJ2-2	.	.	TGTGCCACCAGTGAACCCCACACCGGGGAGCTGTTTTTT	CATSEPHTGELFF
TRBV24-1	TRBJ1-5	few	.	TGTGCCACCTCCCGAGCGGGGGTCTGGCAGCCCCAGCATTTT	CATSRAGVWQPQHF
TRBV6-2/TRBV6-3	TRBJ2-3	.	TRBD1	TGTGCCAGCAGTTACTCAGGGGGCCTGCCATCAGATACGCAGTATTTT	CASSYSGGLPSDTQYF
TRBV7-7	TRBJ2-1	few	TRBD2	TGTGCCAGCAGCTTAGGTCCGGGACTAGCGGAAAACAATGAGCAGTTCTTC	CASSLGPGLAENNEQFF
TRBV18	TRBJ2-7	few	TRBD2	TGTGCCAGCTCACCACCTAGCGGGACCCTCGAGCAGTACTTC	CASSPPSGTLEQYF
TRBV12-3/TRBV12-4	TRBJ1-5	many	.	TGTGCCAGCAGTTACACAGATAGCAATCAGCCCCAGCATTTT	CASSYTDSNQPQHF
TRBV29-1	TRBJ2-1	few	.	TGCAGCGTTGAAGATCGAAGGGATTACAATGAGCAGTTCTTC	CSVEDRRDYNEQFF
TRBV12-3/TRBV12-4	TRBJ2-3	many	.	TGTGCCAGCAGTGCTCAAAATCCGGGTCAATGGACAGATACGCAGTATTTT	CASSAQNPGQWTDTQYF
TRBV10-2	TRBJ2-3	few	.	TGCGCCAGCAGGTCTAGCCTTTATACGCAGTATTTT	CASRSSLYTQYF
TRBV12-3/TRBV12-4	TRBJ2-7	.	TRBD1	TGTGCCAGCAGTATGACAGGGGGGACCTACGAGCAGTACTTC	CASSMTGGTYEQYF
TRBV20-1	TRBJ2-3	many	.	TGCAGTGCGGAGGGTTGGGATACGCAGTATTTT	CSAEGWDTQYF
TRBV9	TRBJ2-1	many	.	TGTGCCAGCAGCGTAGCTTTGGGGTTTGAGCAGTTCTTC	CASSVALGFEQFF
TRBV19	TRBJ2-1	.	.	TGTGCCAGTAGTATTCTCCCCGAAAAGGGGTCCTACAATGAGCAGTTCTTC	CASSILPEKGSYNEQFF
TRBV6-2/TRBV6-3	TRBJ2-7	.	TRBD2	TGTGCCAGCATGCCGGGACTAGCGGGAGTTTCCTACGAGCAGTACTTC	CASMPGLAGVSYEQYF
TRBV12-3/TRBV12-4	TRBJ2-1	.	TRBD2	TGTGCCAGCAGTGGGGGACTAGCGGGTGGTGAGCAGTTCTTC	CASSGGLAGGEQFF
TRBV11-3	TRBJ1-4	.	.	TGTGCCAGCAGCTTAGTTCGAGGCAGGGGTAATGAAAAACTGTTTTTT	CASSLVRGRGNEKLFF
TRBV7-9	TRBJ2-1	many	TRBD2	TGTGCCAGCAGGTTAGCGGGAGGGCCCTACAATGAGCAGTTCTTC	CASRLAGGPYNEQFF
TRBV2	TRBJ2-1	many	TRBD2	TGTGCCAGTGGACTAGCGGGTCACAATGAGCAGTTCTTC	CASGLAGHNEQFF
TRBV18	TRBJ2-6	.	TRBD1	TGTGCCAGCTCACGGGCTAGGGGGCCTGGGGCCAACGTCCTGACTTTC	CASSRARGPGANVLTF
TRBV12-3/TRBV12-4	TRBJ1-1	many	.	TGTGCCAGCAGTTTTATTCTTCAGGCGAACACTGAAGCTTTCTTT	CASSFILQANTEAFF
TRBV9	TRBJ1-1	.	.	TGTGCCAGCAGCGTAGCTCCGGGGGGAACTGAAGCTTTCTTT	CASSVAPGGTEAFF
TRBV4-1	TRBJ2-7	.	TRBD2	TGCGCCAGCAGGGATAAAGCCCGGGAGGAATACGAGCAGTACTTC	CASRDKAREEYEQYF
TRBV12-3/TRBV12-4	TRBJ2-3	few	.	TGTGCCAGCAGTTTATTAGAAGTAGATACGCAGTATTTT	CASSLLEVDTQYF
TRBV5-1	TRBJ2-2	.	.	TGCGCCAGCGGTGGGGCCGGGAACACCGGGGAGCTGTTTTTT	CASGGAGNTGELFF
TRBV7-3	TRBJ2-1	.	.	TGTGCCAGCAGGGAGCGGTCTGGGGATGAGCAGTTCTTC	CASRERSGDEQFF
TRBV7-3	TRBJ2-1	few	TRBD2	TGTGCCAGCAGCCGGGGGGGCTTGGGCCAGAATGAGCAGTTCTTC	CASSRGGLGQNEQFF
TRBV12-3/TRBV12-4	TRBJ1-6	.	TRBD1	TGTGCCAGCAGGGAGGGGACAGGTAGCTCACCCCTCCACTTT	CASREGTGSSPLHF
TRBV5-1	TRBJ1-5	.	TRBD1	TGCGCCAGCAGCTTGGGGACAGGGGTCCTTTGGCCCCAGCATTTT	CASSLGTGVLWPQHF
TRBV6-4	TRBJ1-4	few	.	TGTGCCAGCTTTGAACTTCATTTT	CASFELHF
TRBV4-3	TRBJ1-1	few	TRBD1	TGCGCCAGCAGCCAAGAAGGCCCAGGGGACAGGCCCTCGGGCACTGAAGCTTTCTTT	CASSQEGPGDRPSGTEAFF
TRBV12-3/TRBV12-4	TRBJ2-1	many	TRBD2	TGTGCCAGCAGTTTCCTAGCGGGGGGAAGTGTGAATGAGCAGTTCTTC	CASSFLAGGSVNEQFF
TRBV27	TRBJ2-2	many	TRBD2	TGTGCCAGCAGTCTAACCTGGTCGTACGGGAGGGTGGCCGGGGAGCTGTTTTTT	CASSLTWSYGRVAGELFF
TRBV12-3/TRBV12-4	TRBJ1-5	.	.	TGTGCCAGCAGTTTAGGGGGGCAGGGGCATCAGCCCCAGCATTTT	CASSLGGQGHQPQHF
TRBV3-1	TRBJ2-1	many	.	TGTGCCAGCAGCCAAGACCAAGACGGGCTAGTGCGCAATGAGCAGTTCTTC	CASSQDQDGLVRNEQFF
TRBV7-9	TRBJ2-1	many	.	TGTGCCAGCAGATCCGGGACTGGGCACAATGAGCAGTTCTTC	CASRSGTGHNEQFF
TRBV20-1	TRBJ2-3	.	.	TGCAGTGCTAGCCCCTGGGTGGCAACAGATACGCAGTATTTT	CSASPWVATDTQYF
TRBV11-2	TRBJ2-3	.	TRBD2	TGTGCCAGCAGCTATGGACTAGCGGGAGGACCGTCCTCCCTTGGAGATACGCAGTATTTT	CASSYGLAGGPSSLGDTQYF
TRBV10-3	TRBJ2-1	few	TRBD2	TGTGCCATCAGTGAGGGGACTAGCGGGACCTCGGGCTCGAGCTCCTACAATGAGCAGTTCTTC	CAISEGTSGTSGSSSYNEQFF
TRBV7-8	TRBJ2-2	few	TRBD2	TGTGCCAGCACCTCCCCAGGTGCGGGAGGGTACACCGGGGAGCTGTTTTTT	CASTSPGAGGYTGELFF
TRBV15	TRBJ2-2	.	.	TGTGCCACCAGCACCCGGGACGCGGACACCGGGGAGCTGTTTTTT	CATSTRDADTGELFF
TRBV29-1	TRBJ2-5	many	.	TGCAGCGTTGAATGGGGAGAGACCCAGTACTTC	CSVEWGETQYF
TRBV15	TRBJ2-1	few	.	TGTGCCACCAGCAGAGATTCCGTCGGAGAACCTTACAATGAGCAGTTCTTC	CATSRDSVGEPYNEQFF
TRBV11-1	TRBJ2-6	.	TRBD1	TGTGCCAGCAGCTTCGGAAATTACAGGGGGAGTGGGGCCAACGTCCTGACTTTC	CASSFGNYRGSGANVLTF
TRBV6-2/TRBV6-3	TRBJ2-7	few	.	TGTGCCAGCACCCAAGGGTGGCGGTCCTGGGAGGCCGAGCAGTACTTC	CASTQGWRSWEAEQYF
TRBV9	TRBJ1-1	few	TRBD1	TGTGCCAGCAGCCCCAGACAGGGGGCAAGCACTGAAGCTTTCTTT	CASSPRQGASTEAFF
TRBV12-3/TRBV12-4	TRBJ1-2	many	TRBD1	TGTGCCAGCAGTTTAAGGACAGGTTGGGGCTACACCTTC	CASSLRTGWGYTF
TRBV12-3/TRBV12-4	TRBJ1-2	few	TRBD1	TGTGCCAGCAGTTTCCGGCGACAGGGGACGGGTGGCTACACCTTC	CASSFRRQGTGGYTF
TRBV7-9	TRBJ2-1	few	.	TGTGCCAGCAGCTTAGGGGGACAACTCAATGAGCAGTTCTTC	CASSLGGQLNEQFF
TRBV4-2	TRBJ2-7	few	.	TGTGCCAGCAGCCAAGAAGAGGGAACAGGGAACGAGCAGTACTTC	CASSQEEGTGNEQYF
TRBV12-3/TRBV12-4	TRBJ2-3	many	.	TGTGCCAGCAGTTTGGGACGGACAGATACGCAGTATTTT	CASSLGRTDTQYF
TRBV18	TRBJ2-3	.	TRBD2	TGTGCCAGCTCACTAAAGAGACTAGCGGGGTTCACAGATACGCAGTATTTT	CASSLKRLAGFTDTQYF
TRBV27	TRBJ2-7	many	.	TGTGCCAGCAGTTTACGTCAGCTGGGGGACGAGCAGTACTTC	CASSLRQLGDEQYF
TRBV20-1	TRBJ1-5	.	TRBD1	TGCAGTGCTGTCAGGGGGCGTCAGCCCCAGCATTTT	CSAVRGRQPQHF
TRBV29-1	TRBJ2-7	few	.	TGCAGCGTACTAAAACCTGCGTTAGGTGAGCAGTACTTC	CSVLKPALGEQYF
TRBV7-9	TRBJ2-5	few	.	TGTGCCAGCAGCCCACCAGCCGGGGGCCCTGAGACCCAGTACTTC	CASSPPAGGPETQYF
TRBV6-1	TRBJ2-3	few	TRBD1	TGTGCCAGCGTCAGGACAGGGGGTTACACAGATACGCAGTATTTT	CASVRTGGYTDTQYF
TRBV29-1	TRBJ2-7	.	TRBD1	TGCAGCGTTGTGAGTGACAGGGGGCCCCACGAGCAGTACTTC	CSVVSDRGPHEQYF
TRBV5-1	TRBJ2-3	few	TRBD1	TGCGCCAGCAGCTCGGACAGGGGATCAGATACGCAGTATTTT	CASSSDRGSDTQYF
TRBV10-3	TRBJ2-7	many	TRBD2	TGTGCCATCAGTGAGACTAGCGGCTACGAGCAGTACTTC	CAISETSGYEQYF